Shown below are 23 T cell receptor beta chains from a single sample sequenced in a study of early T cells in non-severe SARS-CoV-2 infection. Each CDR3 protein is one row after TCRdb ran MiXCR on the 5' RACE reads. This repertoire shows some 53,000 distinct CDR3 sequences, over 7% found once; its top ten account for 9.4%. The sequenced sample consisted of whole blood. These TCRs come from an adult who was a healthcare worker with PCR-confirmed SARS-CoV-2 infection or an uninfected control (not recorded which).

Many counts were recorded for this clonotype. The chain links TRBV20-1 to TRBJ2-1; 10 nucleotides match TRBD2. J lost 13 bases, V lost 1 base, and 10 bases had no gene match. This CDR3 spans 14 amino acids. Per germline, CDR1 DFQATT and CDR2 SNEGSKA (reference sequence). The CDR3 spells CSARVGPSGSSQFF. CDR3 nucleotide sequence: TGCAGTGCTAGAGTGGGTCCTAGCGGGAGTTCTCAGTTCTTC.

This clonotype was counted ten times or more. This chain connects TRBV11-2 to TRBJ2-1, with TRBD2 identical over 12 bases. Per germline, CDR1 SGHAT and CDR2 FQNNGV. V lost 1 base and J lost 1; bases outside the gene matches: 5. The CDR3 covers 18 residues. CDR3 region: CASSLASGRAVSYNEQFF. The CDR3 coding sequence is TGTGCCAGCAGCTTAGCTAGCGGGAGGGCCGTTTCCTACAATGAGCAGTTCTTC.

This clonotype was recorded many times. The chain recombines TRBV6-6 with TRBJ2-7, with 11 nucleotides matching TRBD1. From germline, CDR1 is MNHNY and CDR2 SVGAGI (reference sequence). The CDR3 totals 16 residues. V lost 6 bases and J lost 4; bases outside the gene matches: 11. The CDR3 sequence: CASSKTAGTGGYEQYF. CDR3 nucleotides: TGTGCCAGCAGCAAGACGGCGGGGACAGGGGGGTACGAGCAGTACTTC.

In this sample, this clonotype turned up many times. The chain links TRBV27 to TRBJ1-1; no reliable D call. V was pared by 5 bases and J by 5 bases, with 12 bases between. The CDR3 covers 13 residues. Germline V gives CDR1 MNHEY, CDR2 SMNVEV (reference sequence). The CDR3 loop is CASSPAGQTEAFF. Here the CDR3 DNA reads TGTGCCAGCAGTCCAGCCGGGCAGACTGAAGCTTTCTTT.

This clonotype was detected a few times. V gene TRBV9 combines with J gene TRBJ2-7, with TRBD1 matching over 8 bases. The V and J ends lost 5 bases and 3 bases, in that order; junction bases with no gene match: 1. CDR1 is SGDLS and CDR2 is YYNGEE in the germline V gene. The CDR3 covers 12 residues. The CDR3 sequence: CASSGQGYEQYF. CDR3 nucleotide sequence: TGTGCCAGCAGTGGACAGGGCTACGAGCAGTACTTC.

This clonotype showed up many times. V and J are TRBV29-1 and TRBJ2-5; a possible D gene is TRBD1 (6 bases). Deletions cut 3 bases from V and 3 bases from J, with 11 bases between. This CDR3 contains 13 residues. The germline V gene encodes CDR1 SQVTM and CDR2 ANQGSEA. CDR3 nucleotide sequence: TGCAGCGTTGAGCCCCGGACAGAAGAGACCCAGTACTTC. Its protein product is CSVEPRTEETQYF.

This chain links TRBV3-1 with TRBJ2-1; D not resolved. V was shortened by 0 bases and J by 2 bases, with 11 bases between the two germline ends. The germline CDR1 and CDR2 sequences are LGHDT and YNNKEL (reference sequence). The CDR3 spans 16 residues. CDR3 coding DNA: TGTGCCAGCAGCCAAGATGTCAAGTATACCTACAATGAGCAGTTCTTC. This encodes CASSQDVKYTYNEQFF.

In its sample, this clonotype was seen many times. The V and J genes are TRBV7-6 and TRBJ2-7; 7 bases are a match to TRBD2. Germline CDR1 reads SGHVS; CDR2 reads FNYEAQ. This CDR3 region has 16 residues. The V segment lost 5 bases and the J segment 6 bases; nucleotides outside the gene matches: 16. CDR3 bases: TGTGCCAGCAGCCCCGCGGAAATGAGACTAGCCGGCGAGCAGTACTTC. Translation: CASSPAEMRLAGEQYF.

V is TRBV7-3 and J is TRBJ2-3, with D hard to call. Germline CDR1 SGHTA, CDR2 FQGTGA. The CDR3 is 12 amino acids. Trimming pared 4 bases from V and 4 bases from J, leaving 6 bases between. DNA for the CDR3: TGTGCCAGCAGCTCCAGAGCAGATACGCAGTATTTT. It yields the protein CASSSRADTQYF.

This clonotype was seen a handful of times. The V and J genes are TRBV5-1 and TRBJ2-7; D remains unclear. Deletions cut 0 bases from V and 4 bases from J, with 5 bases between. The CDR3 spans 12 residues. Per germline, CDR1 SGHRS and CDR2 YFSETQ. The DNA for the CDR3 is TGCGCCAGCAGCTTGGATGGTTACGAGCAGTACTTC. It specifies CASSLDGYEQYF.

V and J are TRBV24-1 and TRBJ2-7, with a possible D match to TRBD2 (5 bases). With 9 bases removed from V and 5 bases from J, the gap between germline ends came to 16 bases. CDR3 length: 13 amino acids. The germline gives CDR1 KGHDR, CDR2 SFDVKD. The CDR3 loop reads CATSASGYNEQYF. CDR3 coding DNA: TGTGCCACCTCCGCCTCGGGATACAACGAGCAGTACTTC.

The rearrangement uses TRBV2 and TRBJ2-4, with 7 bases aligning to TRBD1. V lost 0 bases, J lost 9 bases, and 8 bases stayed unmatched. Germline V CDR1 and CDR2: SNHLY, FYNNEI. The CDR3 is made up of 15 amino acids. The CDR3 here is CASSEALGGRSIQYF. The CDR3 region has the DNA TGTGCCAGCAGTGAAGCGCTAGGGGGCCGTAGCATTCAGTACTTC.

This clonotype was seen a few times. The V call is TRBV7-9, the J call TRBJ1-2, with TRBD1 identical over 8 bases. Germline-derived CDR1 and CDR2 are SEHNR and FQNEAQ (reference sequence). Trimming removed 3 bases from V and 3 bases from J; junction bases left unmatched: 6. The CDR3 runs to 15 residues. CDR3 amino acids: CASSFPDRGDYGYTF. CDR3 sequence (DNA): TGTGCCAGCAGCTTCCCCGACAGGGGAGACTATGGCTACACCTTC.

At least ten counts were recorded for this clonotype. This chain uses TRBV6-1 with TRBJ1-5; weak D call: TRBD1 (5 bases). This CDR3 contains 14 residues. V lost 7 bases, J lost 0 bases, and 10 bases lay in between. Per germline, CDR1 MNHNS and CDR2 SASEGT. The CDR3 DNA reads TGTGCCAGCAAGGGGATTAATAGCAATCAGCCCCAGCATTTT. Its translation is CASKGINSNQPQHF.

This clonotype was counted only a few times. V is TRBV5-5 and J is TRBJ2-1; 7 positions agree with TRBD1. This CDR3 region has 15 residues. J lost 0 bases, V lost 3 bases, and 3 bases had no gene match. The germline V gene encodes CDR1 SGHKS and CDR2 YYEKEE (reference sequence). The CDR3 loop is CASSSYRGSYNEQFF. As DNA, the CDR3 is TGTGCCAGCAGCTCATACAGGGGCTCCTACAATGAGCAGTTCTTC.

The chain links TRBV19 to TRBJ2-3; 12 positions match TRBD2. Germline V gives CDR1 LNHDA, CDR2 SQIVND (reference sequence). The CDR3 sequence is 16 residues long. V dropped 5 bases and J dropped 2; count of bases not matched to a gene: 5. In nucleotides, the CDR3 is TGTGCCAGTAGTTTACTAGCGGGAGGTAACACAGATACGCAGTATTTT. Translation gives CASSLLAGGNTDTQYF. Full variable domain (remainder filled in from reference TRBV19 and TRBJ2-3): DGGITQSPKYLFRKEGQNVTLSCEQNLNHDAMYWYRQDPGQGLRLIYYSQIVNDFQKGDIAEGYSVSREKKESFPLTVTSAQKNPTAFYLCASSLLAGGNTDTQYFGPGTRLTVL.

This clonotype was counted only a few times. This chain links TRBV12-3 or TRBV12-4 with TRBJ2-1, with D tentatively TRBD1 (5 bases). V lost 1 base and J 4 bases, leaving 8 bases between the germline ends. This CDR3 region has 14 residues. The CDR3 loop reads CASSLVTEYNEQFF. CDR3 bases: TGTGCCAGCAGTTTAGTGACAGAATACAATGAGCAGTTCTTC.

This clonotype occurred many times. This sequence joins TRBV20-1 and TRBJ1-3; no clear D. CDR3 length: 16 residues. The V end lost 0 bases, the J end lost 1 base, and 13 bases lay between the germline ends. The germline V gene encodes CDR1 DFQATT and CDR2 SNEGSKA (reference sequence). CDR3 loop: CSARDLYSLSGNTIYF. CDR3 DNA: TGCAGTGCTAGAGATCTTTACAGCTTATCTGGAAACACCATATATTTT.

The CDR3 DNA is TGTGCCAGTAAATCCGGGAGGGGCGGCAACATTCAGTACTTC. The encoded protein is CASKSGRGGNIQYF. The V call is TRBV19, the J call TRBJ2-4; 8 bases agree with TRBD2. J was trimmed by 7 bases and V by 7 bases; bases with no gene match: 9. The length of the CDR3 is 14 residues. Germline V CDR1 and CDR2: LNHDA, SQIVND (reference sequence).

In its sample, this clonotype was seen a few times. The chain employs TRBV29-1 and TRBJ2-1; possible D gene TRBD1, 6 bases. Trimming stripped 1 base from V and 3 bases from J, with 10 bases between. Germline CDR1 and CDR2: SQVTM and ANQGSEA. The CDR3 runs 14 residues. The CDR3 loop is CSVEGTADYNEQFF. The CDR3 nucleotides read TGCAGCGTTGAAGGGACAGCCGACTACAATGAGCAGTTCTTC.

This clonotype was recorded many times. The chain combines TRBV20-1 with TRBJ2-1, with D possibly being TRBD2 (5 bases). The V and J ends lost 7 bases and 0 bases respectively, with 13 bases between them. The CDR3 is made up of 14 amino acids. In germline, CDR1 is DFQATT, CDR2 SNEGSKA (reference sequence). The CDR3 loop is CSVRAVNSYNEQFF. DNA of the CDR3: TGCAGTGTCCGAGCGGTCAACTCCTACAATGAGCAGTTCTTC.

The CDR3 DNA is TGCGCCAGCAGCCTTTCCCAGGCCATCAGCACAGATACGCAGTATTTT. It yields the protein CASSLSQAISTDTQYF. This chain links TRBV5-1 with TRBJ2-3; no firm D call. The CDR3 is made up of 16 amino acids. The ends were cut back, 4 bases at V and 0 bases at J, with 15 bases in the middle. The germline V gene has CDR1 SGHRS and CDR2 YFSETQ.

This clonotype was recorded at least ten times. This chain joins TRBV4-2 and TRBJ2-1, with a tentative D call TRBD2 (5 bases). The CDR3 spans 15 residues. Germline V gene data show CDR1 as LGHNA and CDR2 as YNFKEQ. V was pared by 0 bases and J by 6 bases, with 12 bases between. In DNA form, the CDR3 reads TGTGCCAGCAGCCAAGATTACGGGGTCCGCAATGAGCAGTTCTTC. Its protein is CASSQDYGVRNEQFF.